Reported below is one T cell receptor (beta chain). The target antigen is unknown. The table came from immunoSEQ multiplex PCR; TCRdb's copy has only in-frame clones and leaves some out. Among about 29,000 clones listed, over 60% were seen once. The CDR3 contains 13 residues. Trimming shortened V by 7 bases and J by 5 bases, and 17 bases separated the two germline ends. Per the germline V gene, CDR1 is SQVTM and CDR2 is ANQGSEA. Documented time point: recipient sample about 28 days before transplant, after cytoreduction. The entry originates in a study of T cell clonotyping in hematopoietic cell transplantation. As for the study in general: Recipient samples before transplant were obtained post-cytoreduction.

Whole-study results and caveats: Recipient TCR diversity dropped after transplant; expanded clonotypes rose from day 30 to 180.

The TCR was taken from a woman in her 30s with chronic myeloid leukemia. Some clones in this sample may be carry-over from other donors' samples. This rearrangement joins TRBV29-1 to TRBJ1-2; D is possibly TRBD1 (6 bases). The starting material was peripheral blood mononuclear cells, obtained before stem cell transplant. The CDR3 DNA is TGCAGCGCATCACAGGGTGAAGGGTATGGCTACACCTTC. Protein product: CSASQGEGYGYTF.